The 8 T cell receptor beta chains below were found in one sample sequenced in a study of T-cell memory formation after mild COVID-19. Each CDR3 protein is one row after TCRdb ran MiXCR on the 5' RACE reads. The data hold approximately 65,000 distinct CDR3 sequences, with approximately 15% observed a single time. What was sequenced was PBMCs or a T cell subset sorted from them (not recorded which). The receptors were gathered from an adult woman who had mild COVID-19 (a few samples of this study predate the infection). Cell type and time point are not known.

This clonotype was found a few times. V gene TRBV7-6 combines with J gene TRBJ2-3, with 7 bases that match TRBD1. Germline V CDR1 and CDR2: SGHVS, FNYEAQ. There are 12 residues in the CDR3. V trimming: 4 bases; J trimming: 5 bases; junction bases outside the gene matches: 0. CDR3 nucleotides: TGTGCCAGCAGCTACAGGGGAGATACGCAGTATTTT. The encoded protein is CASSYRGDTQYF.

This clonotype was counted a few times. The chain is built from TRBV5-1 and TRBJ2-7; TRBD1 aligns across 12 bases. Germline values: CDR1 SGHRS, CDR2 YFSETQ. J gave up 5 bases and V 3 bases, and 3 bases lay outside the gene matches. The CDR3 length is 14 residues. The CDR3 region has the DNA TGCGCCAGCAGCTCGGGACAGGGGGCAGACGAGCAGTACTTC. It is translated as CASSSGQGADEQYF.

V gene TRBV4-1 combines with J gene TRBJ2-1; D uncertain. Germline CDR1 MGHRA, CDR2 YSYEKL. This CDR3 comprises 15 residues. Trimming took off 0 bases at V and 2 bases at J, with 8 bases between the two ends. This chain's CDR3 is CASSQDRSAYNEQFF. For the CDR3, the DNA is TGCGCCAGCAGCCAAGATCGATCGGCCTACAATGAGCAGTTCTTC.

The rearrangement uses TRBV6-5 and TRBJ2-5; no clear D. Germline V gives CDR1 MNHEY, CDR2 SVGAGI. The V end lost 8 bases, the J end lost 3 bases, and 13 bases lay between the germline ends. The CDR3 totals 13 residues. The chain's CDR3 is CASLGPLKETQYF. The CDR3 DNA is TGTGCCAGCCTTGGACCACTCAAAGAGACCCAGTACTTC.

V gene TRBV4-2 combines with J gene TRBJ2-5, with 10 bases lining up with TRBD2. This CDR3 contains 15 residues. In germline, CDR1 is LGHNA, CDR2 YNFKEQ. The V and J ends lost 0 bases and 2 bases, in that order; junction bases with no gene match: 0. CDR3 sequence: CASSQETSGQETQYF. In DNA, the CDR3 is TGTGCCAGCAGCCAAGAGACTAGCGGGCAAGAGACCCAGTACTTC.

The rearrangement joins TRBV14 to TRBJ1-1; D is unresolved. CDR1 SGHDN and CDR2 FVKESK come from the germline V gene. V was cut by 4 bases and J by 0 bases, with 9 bases left in between. This CDR3 contains 14 residues. The CDR3 loop reads CASSLLTMNTEAFF. The CDR3 nucleotides read TGTGCCAGCAGCCTCCTGACGATGAACACTGAAGCTTTCTTT.

The chain combines TRBV19 with TRBJ2-2, with D perhaps matching TRBD2 (5 bases). V lost 3 bases to trimming and J lost 3 bases, with 5 bases between them. Germline CDR1 LNHDA, CDR2 SQIVND (reference sequence). This CDR3 region has 13 residues. CDR3 sequence reads: CASSMRDTGELFF. The DNA for the CDR3 is TGTGCCAGTAGTATGAGGGACACCGGGGAGCTGTTTTTT.

This clonotype was found a few times. The chain is built from TRBV19 and TRBJ2-4, with D tentatively TRBD1 (6 bases). The CDR3 runs 14 residues. With 5 bases removed from V and 8 bases from J, the gap between germline ends came to 16 bases. The germline gives CDR1 LNHDA, CDR2 SQIVND (reference sequence). The CDR3 DNA reads TGTGCCAGTAGTCTGATACAGGGATCGGACATTCAGTACTTC. It translates to CASSLIQGSDIQYF.